The clone carrying this T cell receptor (beta chain) was detected only a few times. These data originate in a study of blood T cells in healthy people across ages. Primers used in a second PCR of about 7 to 12 cycles were a sample-barcoded 5' primer and a J-beta primer mix. All cDNA molecules were each tagged by a template-switch adaptor with 12 random nucleotides. TCRdb reanalysed the 5' RACE reads using MiXCR and keeps one entry per CDR3 protein. This table holds fewer than 900,000 distinct CDR3 sequences, about half found once. Trimming shortened V by 1 base and J by 4 bases, and 4 bases separated the two germline ends. The CDR3 runs to 12 residues. Germline CDR1 LGHNT, CDR2 FRNRAP.

J is TRBJ2-5 and V is TRBV12-5; D remains ambiguous. The sample comprised blood. The clonotype comes from a woman aged 55-69 years in good health. CDR3 in amino acids: CASGLGGETQYF. CDR3 DNA: TGTGCTAGTGGTTTGGGGGGAGAGACCCAGTACTTC.